These 17 T cell receptor beta chains originate from one sample sequenced in a study of T cell clonality in common variable immunodeficiency. Whole-study findings and limits: In common variable immunodeficiency, TCR beta chains reportedly carried fewer deletions and N-nucleotide insertions.

Only in-frame clones appear in the TCRdb table, and some are missing; sequencing was by immunoSEQ multiplex PCR. There are roughly 25,000 clones in the sample, none observed a single time. For these receptors, no antigen is known. The sequenced material came from peripheral blood mononuclear cells. The receptors originated from a human donor with common variable immunodeficiency.

This clone was seen ten or more times. From the germline J gene comes the end of the CDR3, since the read stops 3 residues before it. The chain recombines TRBV7-9 with TRBJ2-7, with 7 bases fitting TRBD2. V trimming: 1 base; J trimming: 3 bases; junction bases outside the gene matches: 3. CDR3 length: 14 amino acids. Germline assignment: CDR1 SEHNR and CDR2 FQNEAQ (reference sequence). The sequenced part of the CDR3 DNA is TGTGCCAGCAGCTTAGGGCTAGCGGTCTACGAG. It translates to CASSLGLAVYE. The complete CDR3 protein is CASSLGLAVYEQYF. The full variable domain, in which reference TRBV7-9 and TRBJ2-7 provide the parts outside the CDR3, is DTGVSQNPRHKITKRGQNVTFRCDPISEHNRLYWYRQTLGQGPEFLTYFQNEAQLEKSRLLSDRFSAERPKGSFSTLEIQRTEQGDSAMYLCASSLGLAVYEQYFGPGTRLTVT.

A remark on this clone: The read falls 3 residues short of the CDR3 end, and the missing part is taken from the germline J gene. The chain uses TRBV11-2 and TRBJ2-3, with 7 bases lining up with TRBD1. Trimming cost V 6 bases and J 4 bases; bases outside gene matches: 10. Germline CDR1 is SGHAT and CDR2 is FQNNGV. The length of the CDR3 is 15 residues. Incomplete CDR3 DNA: TGTGCCAGCAGTCATCGACAGGGTTTCGCAGATACG. It encodes CASSHRQGFADT. The full CDR3 reads CASSHRQGFADTQYF.

In its sample, this clone was seen many times. The read ends 3 residues shy of where the CDR3 ends; the end is completed using the germline J gene. The chain couples TRBV19 to TRBJ1-2; TRBD1 is a possible D gene (6 bases). The V gene lost 3 bases and the J gene lost 3 bases, with 8 bases spanning the gap. The CDR3 extends over 13 amino acids. CDR1 is LNHDA and CDR2 is SQIVND in the germline V gene (reference sequence). CDR3 in amino acids: CASSISGDYGYTF. Incomplete CDR3 DNA: TGTGCCAGTAGTATCTCAGGGGACTATGGC.

The sample holds many counts of this clone. This CDR3 is CASSYAGLPGELFF. Incomplete CDR3 DNA: TGTGCCAGCAGTTACGCGGGGTTACCCGGGGAG. The V gene is TRBV6-2 or TRBV6-3, the J gene TRBJ2-2; D is possibly TRBD2 (6 bases). The read ends 3 residues early relative to the CDR3; the germline J gene fills the gap. The germline V gene has CDR1 MNHEY and CDR2 SVGEGT. This CDR3 comprises 14 residues. V was cut by 2 bases and J by 6 bases, with 10 bases left in between.

This clone was picked up many times. The sequence runs out 3 residues before the end of the CDR3; the remainder is reconstructed from the germline J gene. V is TRBV2 and J is TRBJ2-2; the match to TRBD1 covers 7 bases. Trimming at V came to 6 bases and at J to 5 bases, leaving 9 bases not matched to a gene. There are 15 residues in the CDR3. Germline V gives CDR1 SNHLY, CDR2 FYNNEI. This CDR3 reads CASRGDRGITGELFF. The DNA read from the CDR3 is TGTGCCAGCAGGGGGGACAGAGGTATTACCGGGGAG.

This clone was seen only a few times. CDR3 DNA, as far as it was read: TGTGCCAGCTCACCACCGGGGGGGGTGAGGCAGCCC. Translating gives CASSPPGGVRQP. The entire CDR3 is CASSPPGGVRQPQHF. The chain carries TRBV18 and TRBJ1-5; D is possibly TRBD1 (5 bases). The CDR3 extends 3 residues past the end of the read, so its final part is completed from the germline J gene. The CDR3 contains 15 residues. V dropped 0 bases and J dropped 7 bases, with 13 bases sitting between them. CDR1 and CDR2 (germline): KGHSH, LQKENI.

As regards this clone: The read is 3 residues too short to cover the CDR3 end, so that end is filled in from the germline J gene. This chain links TRBV19 with TRBJ1-3, with 8 bases matching TRBD1. This CDR3 is 14 amino acids long. Germline V gives CDR1 LNHDA, CDR2 SQIVND (reference sequence). Trimming removed 7 bases from V and 4 bases from J; junction bases left unmatched: 6. CDR3 residues: CASTLRTGGNTIYF. CDR3 DNA (partial): TGTGCCAGTACACTCCGGACAGGGGGAAACACC.

This clone came up many times. The missing CDR3 end, 3 residues past where the read stops, is filled in from the germline J gene. This chain uses TRBV7-2 with TRBJ2-5; D possibly corresponds to TRBD2 (6 bases). V lost 1 base and J 3 bases, leaving 6 bases between the germline ends. The length of the CDR3 is 13 residues. Germline loops: CDR1 SGHTA, CDR2 FQGNSA. The CDR3 DNA, read in part, is TGTGCCAGCAGCTTAGGACTAGAAGAGACC. This codes for CASSLGLEET. Given in full, the CDR3 is CASSLGLEETQYF. The full variable domain, its missing parts supplied by reference TRBV7-2 and TRBJ2-5, is GAGVSQSPSNKVTEKGKDVELRCDPISGHTALYWYRQSLGQGLEFLIYFQGNSAPDKSGLPSDRFSAERTGGSVSTLTIQRTQQEDSAVYLCASSLGLEETQYFGPGTRLLVL.

This clone was counted at least ten times. One junction end does not reproduce the germline sequence, and a read error may be involved. The read stops 3 residues short of the end of the CDR3; the missing end is completed from the germline J gene. The rearrangement joins TRBV4-2 to TRBJ2-7; 8 bases are a match to TRBD1. The CDR3 is made up of 15 amino acids. Germline V gene data show CDR1 as LGHNA and CDR2 as YNFKEQ. The CDR3 is CASSHSGTGRYEQYF. Partial CDR3 DNA: TGCGCCAGCAGCCACTCCGGGACAGGCCGCTACGAG.

This clone was counted at least ten times. From the germline J gene comes the end of the CDR3, since the read stops 3 residues before it. V gene TRBV30 combines with J gene TRBJ2-7, with 7 bases identical to TRBD1. The CDR3 runs 13 residues. Unmatched junction bases numbered 2, after V lost 0 bases and J lost 3 bases. Looked up from germline, CDR1 is GTSNPN and CDR2 is SVGIG (reference sequence). The chain's CDR3 is CAWSVRDSYEQYF. The part of the CDR3 DNA that was read is TGTGCCTGGAGTGTAAGGGACAGCTACGAG.

This clone was found many times. Read sequence stops 3 residues before the CDR3 end, and the germline J gene provides the missing end. The chain couples TRBV29-1 to TRBJ1-2, with TRBD1 matching over 8 bases. Germline loops: CDR1 SQVTM, CDR2 ANQGSEA. This CDR3 is built from 10 residues. The CDR3 spells CSVGDRGYTF. CDR3 DNA (partial): TGCAGCGTGGGGGACAGGGGC.

This clone showed up just a few times. The DNA ends 3 residues before the CDR3 does, and the rest of the CDR3 is filled in from the germline J gene. Different DNA sequences within this sample yield the same CDR3. The gene calls are TRBV18 and TRBJ2-1; the D gene is possibly TRBD2 (6 bases). Germline CDR1 reads KGHSH; CDR2 reads LQKENI. V was shortened by 4 bases and J by 8 bases, with 12 bases between the two germline ends. This CDR3 contains 13 residues. The CDR3 bases that were read are TGTGCCAGCTCACAAGCGGGTGTTGATGAG. Residues: CASSQAGVDE. The whole CDR3 sequence is CASSQAGVDEQFF.

This clone came up many times. The read falls 3 residues short of the CDR3 end, and the missing part is taken from the germline J gene. The chain uses TRBV7-8 and TRBJ2-7; 7 bases agree with TRBD1. CDR3 length equals 16 residues. Germline V gives CDR1 SGHVS, CDR2 FQNEAQ. The ends lost 6 bases at V and 1 base at J; junction bases unmatched: 12. The CDR3 sequence is CASSLLRRDSSYEQYF. Partial CDR3 DNA: TGTGCCAGCAGTTTACTTCGCCGGGACAGTTCCTACGAG.

This clone was counted ten times or more. The read halts 3 residues ahead of the CDR3 end, with the missing end drawn from the germline J gene. The genes are TRBV20-1 and TRBJ1-3, with D tentatively TRBD1 (5 bases). This CDR3 contains 16 residues. Between the trimmed V and J ends, which lost 0 bases and 0 bases, there was a span of 12 bases. CDR1 DFQATT and CDR2 SNEGSKA come from the germline V gene (reference sequence). The CDR3 here is CSARDLQQGSGNTIYF. The DNA read from the CDR3 is TGCAGTGCTAGAGATCTTCAGCAGGGCTCTGGAAACACC.

In this sample, this clone turned up many times. The read finishes 3 residues shy of the CDR3 end, and the germline J gene is used to complete it. Other nucleotide sequences from this sample produce the same CDR3. The chain employs TRBV7-3 and TRBJ2-1, with 10 bases fitting TRBD2. V lost 4 bases and J lost 8; bases outside the gene matches: 14. The germline gives CDR1 SGHTA, CDR2 FQGTGA. The CDR3 runs 17 residues. The DNA read from the CDR3 is TGTGCCAGCAGCTCCGAGACCCTAGCGGGGGCGTCTGATGAG. As protein: CASSSETLAGASDE. The whole CDR3 sequence reads CASSSETLAGASDEQFF.

This clone was seen ten or more times. The CDR3 loop reads CASSNRDRAGNTIYF. CDR3 DNA (partial): TGTGCCAGTAGTAACCGGGACAGGGCTGGAAACACC. The gene calls are TRBV19 and TRBJ1-3; the match to TRBD1 covers 9 bases. The read halts 3 residues ahead of the CDR3 end, with the missing end drawn from the germline J gene. This CDR3 region has 15 residues. Germline V gene sequence: CDR1 LNHDA, CDR2 SQIVND (reference sequence). Germline trimming cut 4 bases from V and 2 bases from J; bases unmatched to any gene: 3.

This clone has ten or more counts. The CDR3 is cut off 3 residues early in the read; its end comes from the germline J gene. The chain combines TRBV6-2 or TRBV6-3 with TRBJ2-5, with D maybe TRBD1 (6 bases). CDR1 is MNHEY and CDR2 is SVGEGT in the germline V gene. Deletions cut 6 bases from V and 1 base from J, with 18 bases between. CDR3 length: 16 amino acids. Incomplete CDR3 DNA: TGTGCCAGCAGACCACGTAACAGGGTTCTCCAAGAGACC. It translates to CASRPRNRVLQET. The CDR3, in full, reads CASRPRNRVLQETQYF.